Sequencing of this TCR beta chain was carried out in a study of T cells after posttransplantation cyclophosphamide. Details on this clone: The antigen remains undetermined.

This CDR3 has 15 amino acids. Germline CDR1 and CDR2: SGHVS and FNYEAQ. The V end was cut by 3 bases, the J end by 5 bases, with 17 bases between. The related graft donor's blood sample was taken on the day of bone marrow donation. General study points: Blood and skin or GI T cell repertoires showed limited TRB overlap. Recipient CMV seropositivity and CMV reactivation strongly tracked TRB clonality. Later blood repertoires were often dominated by clones from the donor CD8+ memory compartment.

Method: immunoSEQ multiplex PCR; TCRdb's copy keeps in-frame clones and lacks some. The data show approximately 34,000 clones, with none appearing a single time. The TCR was taken from a woman aged 45-59 years in good health and a related stem cell transplant donor. The sequenced sample was PBMCs. The V call is TRBV7-6, the J call TRBJ2-7; tentative D call: TRBD1 (6 bases). DNA for the CDR3: TGTGCCAGCAGCTTTCCCCCATGGGGGCGCGACGAGCAGTACTTC. Encoded protein: CASSFPPWGRDEQYF. The entire variable domain, with the rest obtained from reference TRBV7-6 and TRBJ2-7, is as follows: GAGVSQSPRYKVTKRGQDVALRCDPISGHVSLYWYRQALGQGPEFLTYFNYEAQQDKSGLPNDRFSAERPEGSISTLTIQRTEQRDSAMYRCASSFPPWGRDEQYFGPGTRLTVT.